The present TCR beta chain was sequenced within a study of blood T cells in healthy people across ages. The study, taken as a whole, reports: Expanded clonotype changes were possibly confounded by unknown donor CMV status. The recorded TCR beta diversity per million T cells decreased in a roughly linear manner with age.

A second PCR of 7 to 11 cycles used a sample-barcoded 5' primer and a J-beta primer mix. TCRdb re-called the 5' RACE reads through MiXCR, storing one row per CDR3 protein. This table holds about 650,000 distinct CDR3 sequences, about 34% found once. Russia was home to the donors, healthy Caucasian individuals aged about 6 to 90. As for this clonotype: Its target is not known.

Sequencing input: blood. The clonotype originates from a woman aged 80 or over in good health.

CDR3 in DNA: TGCGCCAGCAGCCAAGACCGGACTAGCGGGGGCCTCGGGGAGGAGCTGTTTTTT. It specifies CASSQDRTSGGLGEELFF. The rearrangement uses TRBV4-3 and TRBJ2-2; 13 bases line up with TRBD2. V dropped 0 bases and J dropped 10; count of bases not matched to a gene: 11. Germline loops: CDR1 LGHNA, CDR2 YSLEER. This CDR3 region has 18 residues.